Listed here are 19 T cell receptor beta chains from one sample, sequenced in a study of T cell repertoires in ileal Crohn's disease. Profiling relied on immunoSEQ multiplex PCR, and the TCRdb table lists in-frame clones only, not all of them. The sample lists 8,900 or so clones, around 84% seen once, with roughly 12% in the top ten. Sequencing was performed on ileal tissue. Receptors were obtained from an adult with Crohn's disease.

This clone appeared a few times. This sequence joins TRBV7-2 and TRBJ1-2; a weak D match, TRBD1 (6 bases). V dropped 1 base and J dropped 8 bases, with 17 bases sitting between them. This CDR3 spans 15 amino acids. Germline V CDR1 and CDR2: SGHTA, FQGNSA. The CDR3 region has the DNA TGTGCCAGCAGCTTAGTCCCCGCGGACGACAGGGGCTACACCTTC. Translated: CASSLVPADDRGYTF. Looking up the rest from reference TRBV7-2 and TRBJ1-2 gives the full variable domain: GAGVSQSPSNKVTEKGKDVELRCDPISGHTALYWYRQSLGQGLEFLIYFQGNSAPDKSGLPSDRFSAERTGGSVSTLTIQRTQQEDSAVYLCASSLVPADDRGYTFGSGTRLTVV.

This sequence joins TRBV29-1 and TRBJ1-5; no clear D. The CDR3 covers 13 residues. Germline V gene sequence: CDR1 SQVTM, CDR2 ANQGSEA. V was trimmed by 6 bases and J by 3 bases, leaving 12 bases between them. The DNA for the CDR3 is TGCAGCGTGACTATAGGCACCAATCAGCCCCAGCATTTT. This codes for CSVTIGTNQPQHF.

The gene calls are TRBV11-1 and TRBJ1-1, with TRBD1 matching 7 bases. V shed 4 bases, J shed 7 bases, and the junction held 6 bases outside the gene matches. CDR1 and CDR2 from the germline V gene are SGHAT and FQDESV (reference sequence). The CDR3 sequence is 13 residues long. CDR3 in DNA: TGTGCCAGCAGCTCTGGGGACAGCTTTGAAGCTTTCTTT. Translating gives CASSSGDSFEAFF.

There are a few counts of this clone. The genes are TRBV11-2 and TRBJ1-1, with a possible D match to TRBD1 (5 bases). CDR1 and CDR2 (germline): SGHAT, FQNNGV. The CDR3 consists of 14 residues. The V end lost 5 bases, the J end lost 0 bases, and 10 bases lay between the germline ends. Here the CDR3 reads CASSRDGMNTEAFF. DNA of the CDR3: TGTGCCAGCAGCCGGGACGGGATGAACACTGAAGCTTTCTTT.

The chain employs TRBV4-2 and TRBJ2-1; no clear D. Trimming cost V 0 bases and J 10 bases, with 16 bases left between them. Germline assignment: CDR1 LGHNA and CDR2 YNFKEQ. The CDR3 totals 15 residues. CDR3 sequence: CASSQDWLYGTEQFF. The DNA of the CDR3 is TGTGCCAGCAGCCAAGATTGGTTGTACGGAACGGAGCAGTTCTTC.

This clone was seen more than once but under ten times. This sequence joins TRBV19 and TRBJ2-7; a possible D gene is TRBD2 (5 bases). Germline assignment: CDR1 LNHDA and CDR2 SQIVND (reference sequence). CDR3 length: 13 residues. The V gene lost 10 bases and the J gene lost 0 bases, with 13 bases spanning the gap. The CDR3 reads CATSADSSYEQYF. Here the CDR3 DNA reads TGTGCCACATCAGCGGATAGCTCCTACGAGCAGTACTTC. The complete variable domain, with remaining parts taken from reference TRBV19 and TRBJ2-7, reads DGGITQSPKYLFRKEGQNVTLSCEQNLNHDAMYWYRQDPGQGLRLIYYSQIVNDFQKGDIAEGYSVSREKKESFPLTVTSAQKNPTAFYLCATSADSSYEQYFGPGTRLTVT.

The chain has TRBV11-3 and TRBJ2-1; no definite D call. Trimming left V 0 bases short and J 5 bases short, with 14 bases between. CDR1 and CDR2 from the germline V gene are SGHNT and YENEEA. The CDR3 is 16 residues long. CDR3 amino acids: CASSLDRLGPHNEQFF. The CDR3 DNA sequence: TGTGCCAGCAGCTTAGACAGGTTAGGCCCTCACAATGAGCAGTTCTTC.

This clone was observed a few times. The chain combines TRBV5-1 with TRBJ2-7; 7 positions match TRBD2. The CDR3 loop spans 15 amino acids. Germline V gene sequence: CDR1 SGHRS, CDR2 YFSETQ. Trimming took 0 bases from V and 1 from J; bases not matched to a gene: 4. Here the CDR3 DNA reads TGCGCCAGCAGCTTGGACGGCGGGGGATCCTACGAGCAGTACTTC. Translated, it gives CASSLDGGGSYEQYF.

This clone was seen once. The rearrangement joins TRBV28 to TRBJ2-7; 8 nucleotides match TRBD2. This CDR3 comprises 16 residues. J gave up 5 bases and V 7 bases, and 16 bases lay outside the gene matches. The germline CDR1 and CDR2 sequences are MDHEN and SYDVKM. This chain's CDR3 is CASTPGGPFRQDEQYF. The DNA of the CDR3 is TGTGCCAGCACCCCGGGAGGGCCATTCAGACAGGACGAGCAGTACTTC.

A single count supports this clone. The rearrangement links TRBV5-1 to TRBJ2-6; 7 bases are a match to TRBD1. J gave up 1 base and V 2 bases, and 3 bases lay outside the gene matches. The germline CDR1 and CDR2 sequences are SGHRS and YFSETQ. This CDR3 has 16 amino acids. The CDR3 DNA reads TGCGCCAGCAGCTTTGGACAGGAATCTGGGGCCAACGTCCTGACTTTC. Translation gives CASSFGQESGANVLTF.

Only one count was recorded for this clone. The gene calls are TRBV7-9 and TRBJ2-2; TRBD1 or TRBD2 may be the D gene (6 bases each). The CDR3 spans 17 residues. V was shortened by 4 bases and J by 6 bases, with 21 bases between the two germline ends. Germline V gives CDR1 SEHNR, CDR2 FQNEAQ (reference sequence). The DNA of the CDR3 is TGTGCCAGCAGCTCTCGTCGTGACGCAGGGGAGGCCGGGGAGCTGTTTTTT. This translates into CASSSRRDAGEAGELFF.

This chain joins TRBV27 and TRBJ1-1, with unresolved D. V was cut by 5 bases and J by 4 bases, with 5 bases left in between. The germline V gene encodes CDR1 MNHEY and CDR2 SMNVEV (reference sequence). CDR3 length equals 11 residues. The CDR3 here is CASSGPTEAFF. Here the CDR3 DNA reads TGTGCCAGCAGTGGGCCCACTGAAGCTTTCTTT.

There are a few counts of this clone. The sample contains more than one DNA sequence encoding this CDR3. The chain is built from TRBV2 and TRBJ1-2; D not certain. V was shortened by 2 bases and J by 4 bases, with 8 bases between the two germline ends. From germline, CDR1 is SNHLY and CDR2 FYNNEI. The CDR3 is 13 residues long. CDR3 residues: CASSERQVYGYTF. CDR3 in DNA: TGTGCCAGCAGTGAAAGGCAGGTCTATGGCTACACCTTC.

This chain joins TRBV6-5 and TRBJ1-1, with D possibly TRBD1 on 6 matching bases. Per the germline V gene, CDR1 is MNHEY and CDR2 is SVGAGI. Trimming removed 6 bases at V and 11 bases at J, with 16 bases between. The CDR3 has 12 residues. The CDR3 here is CASRTGQLTAFF. The CDR3 DNA reads as TGTGCCAGCAGAACGGGACAACTGACTGCTTTCTTT.

CDR3: CASSPQSGQETQYF. CDR3 coding DNA: TGTGCCAGCAGCCCCCAGAGCGGACAAGAGACCCAGTACTTC. This chain uses TRBV7-2 with TRBJ2-5; D perhaps matches TRBD2 (5 bases). V lost 5 bases and J lost 2, with 12 bases in between. The germline CDR1 and CDR2 sequences are SGHTA and FQGNSA. The CDR3 runs 14 residues.

The rearrangement joins TRBV28 to TRBJ1-1; 8 bases are a match to TRBD1. V gave up 5 bases and J gave up 5 bases; unmatched junction bases: 16. CDR3 length: 17 residues. Germline V gene sequence: CDR1 MDHEN, CDR2 SYDVKM. CDR3 sequence: CASSPRLGGQGRTEAFF. CDR3 sequence (DNA): TGTGCCAGCAGTCCCCGGCTGGGTGGACAGGGACGAACTGAAGCTTTCTTT.

This clone has only one observation. The chain links TRBV2 to TRBJ2-5; D assignment may be TRBD1 or TRBD2 (6 bases each). CDR3 length equals 12 residues. Per the germline V gene, CDR1 is SNHLY and CDR2 is FYNNEI. The V and J ends lost 7 bases and 5 bases respectively, with 11 bases between them. The CDR3 loop is CASTGGLETQYF. CDR3 nucleotides: TGTGCCAGCACCGGGGGCTTGGAGACCCAGTACTTC. Looking up the rest from reference TRBV2 and TRBJ2-5 gives the full variable domain: EPEVTQTPSHQVTQMGQEVILRCVPISNHLYFYWYRQILGQKVEFLVSFYNNEISEKSEIFDDQFSVERPDGSNFTLKIRSTKLEDSAMYFCASTGGLETQYFGPGTRLLVL.

The CDR3 region is CSGGRGTEAFF. The CDR3 DNA reads TGCAGTGGGGGCAGGGGCACTGAAGCTTTCTTT. The rearrangement links TRBV29-1 to TRBJ1-1; D is perhaps TRBD1 (6 bases). CDR1 is SQVTM, CDR2 ANQGSEA, per germline. The CDR3 totals 11 residues.

This clone was seen just once. No conserved phenylalanine or tryptophan is present at the end of the CDR3, so a read error is the likely explanation. No DNA is shown, since the ends of the CDR3 on it are uncertain; the CDR3 is the one TCRdb lists. This sequence joins TRBV19 and TRBJ1-1. The CDR3 is made up of 11 amino acids, end residues included. From germline, CDR1 is LNHDA and CDR2 SQIVND (reference sequence). CDR3 sequence: CASQGLYAPSV.